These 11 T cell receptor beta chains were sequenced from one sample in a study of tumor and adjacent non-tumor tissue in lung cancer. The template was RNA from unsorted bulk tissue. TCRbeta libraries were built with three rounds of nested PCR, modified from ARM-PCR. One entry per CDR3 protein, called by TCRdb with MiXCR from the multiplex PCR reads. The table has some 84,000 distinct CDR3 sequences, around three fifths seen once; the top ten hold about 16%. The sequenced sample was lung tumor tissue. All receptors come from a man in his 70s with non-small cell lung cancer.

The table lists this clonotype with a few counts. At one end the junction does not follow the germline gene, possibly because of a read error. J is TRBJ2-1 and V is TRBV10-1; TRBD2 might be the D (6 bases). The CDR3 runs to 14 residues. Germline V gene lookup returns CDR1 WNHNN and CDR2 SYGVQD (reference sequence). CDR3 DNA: TGCGCCAACAGTGAGGCAATCGGGGGACGCGAGCAGTTCTTC. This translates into CANSEAIGGREQFF.

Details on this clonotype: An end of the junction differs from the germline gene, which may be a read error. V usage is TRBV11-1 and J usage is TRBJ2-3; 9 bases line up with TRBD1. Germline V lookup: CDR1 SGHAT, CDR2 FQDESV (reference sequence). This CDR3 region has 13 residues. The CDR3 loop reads CTSSGTGPNTQYF. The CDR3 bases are TGTACCAGCAGCGGGACAGGGCCAAATACGCAGTATTTT.

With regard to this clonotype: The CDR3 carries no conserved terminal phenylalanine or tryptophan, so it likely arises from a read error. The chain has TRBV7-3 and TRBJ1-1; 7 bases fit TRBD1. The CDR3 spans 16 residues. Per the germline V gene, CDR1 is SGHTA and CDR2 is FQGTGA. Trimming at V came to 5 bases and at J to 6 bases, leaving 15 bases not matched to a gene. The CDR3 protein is CASSPRQGGDGSEAFY. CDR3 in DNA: TGTGCCAGCAGCCCTCGACAGGGTGGGGACGGTTCTGAAGCTTTCTAC.

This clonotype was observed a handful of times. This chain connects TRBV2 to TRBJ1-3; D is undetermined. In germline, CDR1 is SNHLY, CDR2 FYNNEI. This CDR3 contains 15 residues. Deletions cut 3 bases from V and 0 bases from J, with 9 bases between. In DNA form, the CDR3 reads TGTGCCAGCAGTGACAGAGGGCTCTCTGGAAACACCATATATTTT. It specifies CASSDRGLSGNTIYF.

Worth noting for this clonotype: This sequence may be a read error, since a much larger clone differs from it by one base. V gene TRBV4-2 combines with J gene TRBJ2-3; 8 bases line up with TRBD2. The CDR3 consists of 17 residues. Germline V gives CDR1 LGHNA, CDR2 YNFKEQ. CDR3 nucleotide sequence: TGTGCCAGCAGCCAAGTGGCTAGCGGGCCGAGCACAGATACGCTGTATTTT. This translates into CASSQVASGPSTDTLYF.

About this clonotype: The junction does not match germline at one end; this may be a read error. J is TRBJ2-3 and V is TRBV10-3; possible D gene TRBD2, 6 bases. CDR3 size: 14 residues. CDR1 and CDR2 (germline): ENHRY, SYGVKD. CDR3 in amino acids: CTIRDDQRGGTRYF. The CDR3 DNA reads TGTACCATCAGGGATGACCAGAGGGGAGGTACGCGGTATTTT.

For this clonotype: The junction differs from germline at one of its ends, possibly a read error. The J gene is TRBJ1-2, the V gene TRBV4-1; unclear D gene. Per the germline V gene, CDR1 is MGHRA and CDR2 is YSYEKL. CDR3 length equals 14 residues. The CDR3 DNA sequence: TGCGCTAGCAGCCAACATCGGCCGGACGGAAGCTACATCTTC. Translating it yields CASSQHRPDGSYIF.

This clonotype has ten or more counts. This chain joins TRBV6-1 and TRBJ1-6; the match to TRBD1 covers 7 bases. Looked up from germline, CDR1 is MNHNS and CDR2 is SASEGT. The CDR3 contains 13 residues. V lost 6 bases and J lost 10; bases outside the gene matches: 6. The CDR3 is CASRGTAGSPLHF. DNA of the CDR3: TGTGCCAGCAGAGGGACAGCGGGATCACCCCTCCACTTT.

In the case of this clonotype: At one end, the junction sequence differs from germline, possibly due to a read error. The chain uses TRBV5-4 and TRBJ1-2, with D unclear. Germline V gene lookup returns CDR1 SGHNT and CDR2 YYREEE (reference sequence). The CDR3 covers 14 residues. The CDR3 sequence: CASNLSRKAYGYTF. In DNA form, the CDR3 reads TGTGCCAGCAACTTGTCTCGGAAAGCTTACGGCTACACCTTC. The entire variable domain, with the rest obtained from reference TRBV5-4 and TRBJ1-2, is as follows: ETGVTQSPTHLIKTRGQQVTLRCSSQSGHNTVSWYQQALGQGPQFIFQYYREEENGRGNFPPRFSGLQFPNYSSELNVNALELDDSALYLCASNLSRKAYGYTFGSGTRLTVV.

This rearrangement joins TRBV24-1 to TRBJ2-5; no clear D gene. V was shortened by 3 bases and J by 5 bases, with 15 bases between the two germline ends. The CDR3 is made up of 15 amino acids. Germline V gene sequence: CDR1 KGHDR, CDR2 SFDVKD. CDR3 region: CATSDPLDNRETQYF. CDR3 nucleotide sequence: TGTGCCACCAGTGATCCATTAGACAATAGGGAGACCCAGTACTTC.

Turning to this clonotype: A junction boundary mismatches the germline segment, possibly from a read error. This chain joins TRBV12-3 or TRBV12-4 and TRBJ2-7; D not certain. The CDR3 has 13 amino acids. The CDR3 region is CTSRYGRTYEQYF. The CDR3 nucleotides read TGCACCAGCAGATACGGACGGACCTACGAGCAGTACTTC.